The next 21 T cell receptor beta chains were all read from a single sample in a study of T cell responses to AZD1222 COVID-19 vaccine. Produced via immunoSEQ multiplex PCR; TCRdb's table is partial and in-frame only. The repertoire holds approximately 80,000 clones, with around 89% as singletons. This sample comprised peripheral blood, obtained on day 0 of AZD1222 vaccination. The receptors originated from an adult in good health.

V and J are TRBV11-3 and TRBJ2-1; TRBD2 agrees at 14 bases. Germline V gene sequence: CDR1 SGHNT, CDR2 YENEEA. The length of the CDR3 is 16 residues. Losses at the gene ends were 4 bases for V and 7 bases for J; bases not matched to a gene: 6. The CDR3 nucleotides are TGTGCCAGCAGCTCGCGACTAGCGGGAGGGAAGAATGAGCAGTTCTTC. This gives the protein CASSSRLAGGKNEQFF.

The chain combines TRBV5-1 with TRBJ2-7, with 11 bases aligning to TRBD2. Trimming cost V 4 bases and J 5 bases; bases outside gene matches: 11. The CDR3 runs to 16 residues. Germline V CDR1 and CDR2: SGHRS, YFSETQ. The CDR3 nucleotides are TGCGCCAGCAGCCCTTCGACTAGCGGGATTCCTGACGAGCAGTACTTC. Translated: CASSPSTSGIPDEQYF.

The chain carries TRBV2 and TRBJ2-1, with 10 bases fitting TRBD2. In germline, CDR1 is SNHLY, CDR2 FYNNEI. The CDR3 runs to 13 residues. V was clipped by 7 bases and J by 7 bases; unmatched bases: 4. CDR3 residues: CASNLAGENEQFF. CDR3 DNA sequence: TGTGCCAGCAATCTAGCGGGAGAGAATGAGCAGTTCTTC. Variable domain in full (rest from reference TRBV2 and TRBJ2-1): EPEVTQTPSHQVTQMGQEVILRCVPISNHLYFYWYRQILGQKVEFLVSFYNNEISEKSEIFDDQFSVERPDGSNFTLKIRSTKLEDSAMYFCASNLAGENEQFFGPGTRLTVL.

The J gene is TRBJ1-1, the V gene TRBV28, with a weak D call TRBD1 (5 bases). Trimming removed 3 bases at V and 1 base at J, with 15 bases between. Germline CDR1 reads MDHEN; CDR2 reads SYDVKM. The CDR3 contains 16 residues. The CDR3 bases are TGTGCCAGCAGTTTCAGGGCGGGGAGGAAGAACACTGAAGCTTTCTTT. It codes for CASSFRAGRKNTEAFF.

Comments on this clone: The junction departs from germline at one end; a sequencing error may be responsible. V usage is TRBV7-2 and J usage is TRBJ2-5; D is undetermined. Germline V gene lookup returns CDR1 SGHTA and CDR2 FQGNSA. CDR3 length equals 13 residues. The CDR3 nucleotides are TGTGCCAGCAGTTTAGGCTACCAAGAGACCCAGTACTTC. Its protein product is CASSLGYQETQYF.

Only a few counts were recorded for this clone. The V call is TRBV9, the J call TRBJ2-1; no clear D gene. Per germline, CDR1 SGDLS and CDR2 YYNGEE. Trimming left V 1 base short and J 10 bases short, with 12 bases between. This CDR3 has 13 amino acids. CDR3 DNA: TGTGCCAGCAGCGTAATGATAGGAATGGAGCAGTTCTTC. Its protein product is CASSVMIGMEQFF.

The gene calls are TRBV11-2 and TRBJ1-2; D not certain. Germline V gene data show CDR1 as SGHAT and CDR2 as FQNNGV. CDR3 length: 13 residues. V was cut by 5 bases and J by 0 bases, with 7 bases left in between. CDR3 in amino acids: CASSGQANYGYTF. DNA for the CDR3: TGTGCCAGCAGCGGGCAGGCTAACTATGGCTACACCTTC.

CDR3: CASSPTQGLAGGYTF. CDR3 sequence (DNA): TGTGCCAGCTCACCAACCCAGGGACTCGCTGGTGGCTACACCTTC. The V and J genes are TRBV18 and TRBJ1-2; D is possibly TRBD1 (5 bases). This CDR3 is built from 15 residues. The germline V gene has CDR1 KGHSH and CDR2 LQKENI. V gave up 2 bases and J gave up 7 bases, with 17 bases separating them.

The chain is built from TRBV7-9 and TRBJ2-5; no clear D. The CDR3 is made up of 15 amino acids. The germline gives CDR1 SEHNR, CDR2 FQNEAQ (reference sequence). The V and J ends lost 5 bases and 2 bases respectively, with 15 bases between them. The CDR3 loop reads CASSQSSGQQETQYF. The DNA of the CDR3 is TGTGCCAGCAGCCAGTCGTCCGGGCAGCAAGAGACCCAGTACTTC.

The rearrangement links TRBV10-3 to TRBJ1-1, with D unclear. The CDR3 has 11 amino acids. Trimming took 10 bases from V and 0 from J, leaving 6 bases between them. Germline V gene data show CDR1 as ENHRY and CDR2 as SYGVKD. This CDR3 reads CATTMNTEAFF. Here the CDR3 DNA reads TGTGCCACGACTATGAACACTGAAGCTTTCTTT.

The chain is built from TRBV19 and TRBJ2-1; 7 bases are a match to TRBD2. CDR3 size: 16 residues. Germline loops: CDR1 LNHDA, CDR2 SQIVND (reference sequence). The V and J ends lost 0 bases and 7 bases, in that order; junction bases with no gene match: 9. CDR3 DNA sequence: TGTGCCAGTAGTATAGAGTGGGACTACCCCAGGAATGAGCAGTTCTTC. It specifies CASSIEWDYPRNEQFF.

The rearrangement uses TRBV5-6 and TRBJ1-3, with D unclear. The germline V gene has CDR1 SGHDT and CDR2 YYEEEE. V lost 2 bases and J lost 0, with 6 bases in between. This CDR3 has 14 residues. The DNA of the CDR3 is TGTGCCAGCAGCTTAGGATACTCTGGAAACACCATATATTTT. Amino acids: CASSLGYSGNTIYF.

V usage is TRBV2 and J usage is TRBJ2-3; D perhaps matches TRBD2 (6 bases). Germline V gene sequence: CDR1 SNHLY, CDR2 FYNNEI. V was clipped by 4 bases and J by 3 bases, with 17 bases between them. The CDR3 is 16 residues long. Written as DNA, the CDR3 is TGTGCCAGCAGTGTTTTGGACGGGGGAGGAACAGATACGCAGTATTTT. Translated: CASSVLDGGGTDTQYF.

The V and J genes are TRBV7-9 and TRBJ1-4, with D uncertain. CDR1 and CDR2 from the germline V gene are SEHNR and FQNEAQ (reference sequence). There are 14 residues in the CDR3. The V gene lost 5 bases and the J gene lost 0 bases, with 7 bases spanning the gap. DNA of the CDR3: TGTGCCAGCAGCGAACACGCAACTAATGAAAAACTGTTTTTT. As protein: CASSEHATNEKLFF. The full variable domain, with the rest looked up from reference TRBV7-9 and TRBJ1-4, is DTGVSQNPRHKITKRGQNVTFRCDPISEHNRLYWYRQTLGQGPEFLTYFQNEAQLEKSRLLSDRFSAERPKGSFSTLEIQRTEQGDSAMYLCASSEHATNEKLFFGSGTQLSVL.

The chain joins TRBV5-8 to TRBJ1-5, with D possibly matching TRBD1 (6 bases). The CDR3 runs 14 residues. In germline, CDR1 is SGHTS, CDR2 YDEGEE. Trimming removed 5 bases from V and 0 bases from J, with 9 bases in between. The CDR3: CASSGQFSNQPQHF. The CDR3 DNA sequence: TGTGCCAGCAGTGGACAGTTTAGCAATCAGCCCCAGCATTTT.

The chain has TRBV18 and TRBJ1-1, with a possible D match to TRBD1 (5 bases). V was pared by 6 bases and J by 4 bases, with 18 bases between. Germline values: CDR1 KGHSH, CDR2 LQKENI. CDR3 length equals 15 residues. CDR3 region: CASSLPDRGATEAFF. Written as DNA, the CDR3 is TGTGCCAGCTCGCTACCAGACCGAGGGGCCACTGAAGCTTTCTTT.

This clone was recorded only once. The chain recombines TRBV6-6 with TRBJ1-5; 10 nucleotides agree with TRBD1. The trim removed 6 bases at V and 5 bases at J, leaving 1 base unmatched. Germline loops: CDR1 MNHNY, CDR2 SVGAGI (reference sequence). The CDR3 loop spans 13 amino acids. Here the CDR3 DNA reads TGTGCCAGCAGCGGGACAGGGGATCAGCCCCAGCATTTT. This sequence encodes CASSGTGDQPQHF.

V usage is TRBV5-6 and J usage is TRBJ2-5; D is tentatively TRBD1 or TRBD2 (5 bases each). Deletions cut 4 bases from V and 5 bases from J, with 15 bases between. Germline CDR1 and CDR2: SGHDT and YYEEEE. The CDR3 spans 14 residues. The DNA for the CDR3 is TGTGCCAGCAGCCCCGGGGCCAGTGGGGAGACCCAGTACTTC. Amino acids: CASSPGASGETQYF.

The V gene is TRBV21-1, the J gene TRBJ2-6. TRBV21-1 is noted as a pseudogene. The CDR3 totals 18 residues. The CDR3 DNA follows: TGTGCCAGCAGCAAACACGGGACGGCGAGTAATGGGGCCAACGTCCTGACTTTC. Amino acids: CASSKHGTASNGANVLTF.

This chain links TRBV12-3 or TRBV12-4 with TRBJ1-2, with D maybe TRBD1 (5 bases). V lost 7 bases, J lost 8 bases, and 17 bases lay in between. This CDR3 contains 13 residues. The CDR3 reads CASTWGPGVGYTF. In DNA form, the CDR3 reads TGTGCCAGCACATGGGGCCCGGGAGTAGGCTACACCTTC.

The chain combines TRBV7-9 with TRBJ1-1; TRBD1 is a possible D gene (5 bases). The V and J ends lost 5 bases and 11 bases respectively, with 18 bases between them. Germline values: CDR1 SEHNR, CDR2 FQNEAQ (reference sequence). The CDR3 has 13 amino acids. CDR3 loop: CASSGRGAEGAFF. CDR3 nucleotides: TGTGCCAGCAGCGGAAGGGGCGCCGAAGGTGCTTTCTTT.